Shown below are 10 T cell receptor beta chains from a single sample sequenced in a study of shared clonotypes between healthy human individuals. This table comes from immunoSEQ multiplex PCR, and its TCRdb copy is limited to in-frame clones, with some not included. There are a few million clones in the sample; around 94% occur only once, and 0.13% to 0.15% lies in the top ten. What was sequenced was naive CD4+ T cells sorted from blood. The subset was: CD45RA+ positively selected. The source is a young man in good health.

This chain joins TRBV6-5 and TRBJ2-7; the D is unclear. There are 11 residues in the CDR3. The ends were cut back, 11 bases at V and 3 bases at J, with 11 bases in the middle. Germline loops: CDR1 MNHEY, CDR2 SVGAGI. Here the CDR3 DNA reads TGTGCCGTCGGAGTCGGCTACGAGCAGTACTTC. Translation: CAVGVGYEQYF.

The V gene is TRBV19, the J gene TRBJ1-5; TRBD1 is a possible D gene (5 bases). Trimming shortened V by 6 bases and J by 4 bases, and 16 bases separated the two germline ends. CDR1 is LNHDA, CDR2 SQIVND, per germline (reference sequence). The CDR3 is 15 amino acids. CDR3 sequence: CASSPGHRGNQPQHF. The DNA for the CDR3 is TGTGCCAGTAGCCCCGGACACCGGGGAAATCAGCCCCAGCATTTT.

The chain uses TRBV5-1 and TRBJ2-2; TRBD2 aligns across 9 bases. Germline-derived CDR1 and CDR2 are SGHRS and YFSETQ. The CDR3 has 16 amino acids. Trimming took 1 base from V and 0 from J; bases not matched to a gene: 1. CDR3 region: CASSLPSGANTGELFF. The DNA of the CDR3 is TGCGCCAGCAGCTTGCCTAGCGGGGCGAACACCGGGGAGCTGTTTTTT.

The gene calls are TRBV7-8 and TRBJ2-5; tentatively, D is TRBD1 (6 bases). The CDR3 has 13 residues. V was cut by 1 base and J by 7 bases, with 10 bases left in between. Germline CDR1 and CDR2: SGHVS and FQNEAQ. CDR3 residues: CASSLGTEGTQYF. The DNA for the CDR3 is TGTGCCAGCAGCTTAGGGACAGAGGGGACCCAGTACTTC.

With respect to this clone: Within the sample, other DNA sequences also encode this same CDR3. This chain joins TRBV7-9 and TRBJ2-2; 8 positions match TRBD1. The CDR3 contains 16 residues. The V segment lost 5 bases and the J segment 1 base; nucleotides outside the gene matches: 6. Germline V CDR1 and CDR2: SEHNR, FQNEAQ (reference sequence). DNA for the CDR3: TGTGCCAGCAGCCCTTCCGGGACAGGGAACACCGGGGAGCTGTTTTTT. This sequence encodes CASSPSGTGNTGELFF.

The rearrangement joins TRBV5-1 to TRBJ2-7; D may be TRBD2 (5 bases). Germline lookup yields CDR1 SGHRS and CDR2 YFSETQ. This CDR3 has 15 residues. The V and J ends lost 4 bases and 4 bases respectively, with 18 bases between them. This chain's CDR3 is CASSPGIFGSYEQYF. The CDR3 region has the DNA TGCGCCAGCAGCCCCGGGATATTTGGTTCTTACGAGCAGTACTTC.

The chain has TRBV7-9 and TRBJ2-5; perhaps TRBD1 as D (5 bases). The J call is in doubt because the DNA end fits TRBJ2-7 better. The CDR3 is 13 residues long. CDR1 SEHNR and CDR2 FQNEAQ come from the germline V gene (reference sequence). The CDR3 bases are TGTGCCAGCAGCTTACAGGGATCAGGCGAGCAGTACTTC. Translating gives CASSLQGSGEQYF.

The sample holds one count of this clone. The rearrangement links TRBV6-6 to TRBJ2-3; D is tentatively TRBD1 or TRBD2 (5 bases each). The V and J ends lost 6 bases and 7 bases respectively, with 11 bases between them. This CDR3 spans 12 amino acids. Looked up from germline, CDR1 is MNHNY and CDR2 is SVGAGI (reference sequence). CDR3 protein: CASSPGRNTQYF. The CDR3 DNA follows: TGTGCCAGCAGCCCGGGACGAAATACGCAGTATTTT.

J is TRBJ2-2 and V is TRBV2; perhaps D is TRBD1 or TRBD2 (5 bases each). Trimming removed 10 bases at V and 4 bases at J, with 13 bases between. The CDR3 runs 13 residues. The germline V gene has CDR1 SNHLY and CDR2 FYNNEI. CDR3 amino acids: CATRLGGTGELFF. DNA for the CDR3: TGTGCCACCAGGCTTGGGGGCACCGGGGAGCTGTTTTTT.

The chain uses TRBV5-1 and TRBJ2-3, with unresolved D. The germline gives CDR1 SGHRS, CDR2 YFSETQ. CDR3 length: 13 amino acids. V lost 4 bases, J lost 0 bases, and 6 bases lay in between. The CDR3 DNA reads TGCGCCAGCAGCCTCAGGAGCACAGATACGCAGTATTTT. This translates into CASSLRSTDTQYF.